One and the same sample provided the 22 T cell receptor beta chains below, sequenced in a study of cytomegalovirus exposure and HLA in healthy donors. The data were produced by immunoSEQ multiplex PCR, yet TCRdb's version contains in-frame clones alone and is incomplete. The table lists fewer than 200,000 clones, roughly four fifths of them singletons. Sequenced input: PBMCs. The receptor source for this set is a woman aged 18-30 years in good health and CMV-seropositive.

V gene TRBV4-1 combines with J gene TRBJ1-1, with 9 nucleotides matching TRBD1. The CDR3 length is 15 residues. CDR1 is MGHRA and CDR2 is YSYEKL in the germline V gene. Trimming took 1 base from V and 5 from J; bases not matched to a gene: 5. The CDR3 here is CASSQGQGERTEAFF. The CDR3 DNA reads as TGCGCCAGCAGCCAAGGACAGGGGGAGAGGACTGAAGCTTTCTTT.

The chain employs TRBV28 and TRBJ1-2; D is perhaps TRBD1 (6 bases). CDR1 and CDR2 from the germline V gene are MDHEN and SYDVKM. The ends were cut back, 6 bases at V and 4 bases at J, with 12 bases in the middle. The CDR3 spans 13 residues. CDR3 in DNA: TGTGCCAGCAGACCGACAGGCCTCTATGGCTACACCTTC. Translated, it gives CASRPTGLYGYTF.

V and J are TRBV6-5 and TRBJ1-1; 8 nucleotides align to TRBD1. Losses at the gene ends were 6 bases for V and 11 bases for J; bases not matched to a gene: 14. CDR3 length: 14 residues. The V gene's germline CDR1 is MNHEY and CDR2 SVGAGI. CDR3 sequence reads: CASSRTGGNFRAFF. CDR3 nucleotide sequence: TGTGCCAGCAGCCGAACAGGGGGAAATTTTAGGGCTTTCTTT.

The chain carries TRBV2 and TRBJ2-7; TRBD2 might be the D (6 bases). Trimming stripped 4 bases from V and 5 bases from J, with 12 bases between. CDR3 size: 13 residues. Germline CDR1 SNHLY, CDR2 FYNNEI. The CDR3 nucleotides read TGTGCCAGCAGTGCCCACGGGGGAGACGAGCAGTACTTC. Translating gives CASSAHGGDEQYF.

Here the CDR3 reads CASSLPLTGEVGNEQFF. In DNA, the CDR3 is TGTGCCAGCAGTCTCCCCCTTACAGGGGAGGTGGGCAATGAGCAGTTCTTC. The chain carries TRBV27 and TRBJ2-1; tentatively, D is TRBD1 (7 bases). The CDR3 runs to 17 residues. V was shortened by 5 bases and J by 6 bases, with 23 bases between the two germline ends. Germline-derived CDR1 and CDR2 are MNHEY and SMNVEV (reference sequence).

CDR3 sequence reads: CASSSAVRGGRGEQFF. DNA of the CDR3: TGTGCCAGCAGCTCCGCTGTGCGGGGGGGTCGGGGTGAGCAGTTCTTC. This chain joins TRBV5-6 and TRBJ2-1; 9 bases fit TRBD2. Germline V gene data show CDR1 as SGHDT and CDR2 as YYEEEE. This CDR3 has 16 residues. Germline trimming cut 3 bases from V and 9 bases from J; bases unmatched to any gene: 13.

The chain has TRBV25-1 and TRBJ1-1, with D perhaps matching TRBD1 (5 bases). Per the germline V gene, CDR1 is MGHDK and CDR2 is SYGVNS. The CDR3 covers 13 residues. Deletions cut 4 bases from V and 1 base from J, with 7 bases between. DNA of the CDR3: TGTGCCAGCAGTGTTACAGGGAACACTGAAGCTTTCTTT. Translation: CASSVTGNTEAFF.

The V call is TRBV7-2, the J call TRBJ2-2; possibly TRBD1 for D (6 bases). The CDR3 is 16 residues long. Germline CDR1 is SGHTA and CDR2 is FQGNSA. Trimming left V 4 bases short and J 7 bases short, with 19 bases between. CDR3 DNA: TGTGCCAGCAGCTCCTTACCTCAGGGGCTGGACGGGGAGCTGTTTTTT. This gives the protein CASSSLPQGLDGELFF.

V and J are TRBV11-2 and TRBJ1-2, with 9 nucleotides matching TRBD1. The CDR3 length is 15 residues. Unmatched junction bases numbered 11, after V lost 5 bases and J lost 7 bases. Germline CDR1 is SGHAT and CDR2 is FQNNGV. The CDR3 protein is CASSPIQGQGGGYTF. CDR3 nucleotides: TGTGCCAGCAGCCCAATTCAGGGACAGGGTGGTGGCTACACCTTC.

The count of this clone is one. The chain joins TRBV15 to TRBJ1-2, with unresolved D. Germline CDR1 LNHNV, CDR2 YYDKDF (reference sequence). The CDR3 contains 13 residues. V was shortened by 1 base and J by 2 bases, with 5 bases between the two germline ends. This CDR3 reads CATSRAGNYGYTF. DNA for the CDR3: TGTGCCACCAGCAGAGCGGGGAACTATGGCTACACCTTC. The whole variable domain, filled in from reference TRBV15 and TRBJ1-2, reads DAMVIQNPRYQVTQFGKPVTLSCSQTLNHNVMYWYQQKSSQAPKLLFHYYDKDFNNEADTPDNFQSRRPNTSFCFLDIRSPGLGDTAMYLCATSRAGNYGYTFGSGTRLTVV.

The chain couples TRBV20-1 to TRBJ1-4; D possibly corresponds to TRBD1 (6 bases). Per the germline V gene, CDR1 is DFQATT and CDR2 is SNEGSKA (reference sequence). Trimming shortened V by 8 bases and J by 7 bases, and 11 bases separated the two germline ends. The length of the CDR3 is 11 residues. The CDR3, as DNA: TGCAGTTCAGTAGGGGGTGAAAAACTGTTTTTT. Its protein product is CSSVGGEKLFF.

The chain links TRBV19 to TRBJ2-2; TRBD2 matches 7 bases. CDR1 LNHDA and CDR2 SQIVND come from the germline V gene (reference sequence). Losses at the gene ends were 7 bases for V and 3 bases for J; bases not matched to a gene: 8. This CDR3 spans 15 amino acids. CDR3 sequence reads: CASTGEGGYTGELFF. CDR3 DNA: TGTGCCAGTACGGGAGAGGGAGGGTACACCGGGGAGCTGTTTTTT.

The rearrangement links TRBV6-5 to TRBJ2-3, with D maybe TRBD2 (5 bases). Per germline, CDR1 MNHEY and CDR2 SVGAGI. V lost 4 bases and J 2 bases, leaving 13 bases between the germline ends. CDR3 length: 15 residues. CDR3 in DNA: TGTGCCAGCAGTTCCGGCGGGCAGTTCACAGATACGCAGTATTTT. Amino acids: CASSSGGQFTDTQYF.

This clone was observed a single time. The chain couples TRBV6-5 to TRBJ1-2, with 7 bases identical to TRBD1. The length of the CDR3 is 13 residues. J was trimmed by 4 bases and V by 5 bases; bases with no gene match: 4. CDR1 is MNHEY and CDR2 is SVGAGI in the germline V gene. The CDR3 loop is CASSQQGLYGYTF. The CDR3 DNA sequence: TGTGCCAGCAGTCAACAGGGGCTCTATGGCTACACCTTC.

The rearrangement links TRBV7-3 to TRBJ2-7, with TRBD2 identical over 7 bases. CDR3 size: 15 residues. Germline V lookup: CDR1 SGHTA, CDR2 FQGTGA. With 1 base clipped from V and 2 bases from J, the junction kept 5 bases outside the gene matches. In nucleotides, the CDR3 is TGTGCCAGCAGCTTAAGGGGCGGGGGAACCTACGAGCAGTACTTC. Its translation is CASSLRGGGTYEQYF.

The rearrangement joins TRBV6-4 to TRBJ2-2, with 8 positions matching TRBD1. CDR1 MRHNA and CDR2 SNTAGT come from the germline V gene. CDR3 length: 15 amino acids. The V gene end was trimmed by 3 bases and the J gene end by 7 bases; junction bases not matched to a gene: 7. The CDR3 loop reads CASSESPGGFGELFF. CDR3 DNA sequence: TGTGCCAGCAGTGAGTCCCCAGGGGGCTTCGGGGAGCTGTTTTTT.

This chain joins TRBV5-4 and TRBJ2-3; 7 nucleotides agree with TRBD2. The CDR3 loop spans 17 amino acids. CDR1 is SGHNT, CDR2 YYREEE, per germline (reference sequence). The V segment lost 4 bases and the J segment 1 base; nucleotides outside the gene matches: 12. As DNA, the CDR3 is TGTGCCAGCAGCCCCGAGGGAGGGGCCAAACGCACAGATACGCAGTATTTT. Its protein product is CASSPEGGAKRTDTQYF.

The rearrangement links TRBV7-8 to TRBJ1-2, with TRBD1 matching over 8 bases. The CDR3 totals 13 residues. Trimming removed 4 bases from V and 11 bases from J; junction bases left unmatched: 9. The germline V gene encodes CDR1 SGHVS and CDR2 FQNEAQ. The CDR3 region is CASSSLPRQGYTF. The CDR3 DNA reads TGTGCCAGCAGCTCCCTCCCCCGACAGGGGTACACCTTC.

In DNA, the CDR3 is TGCGCCAGCAGCCACGGGGTGCGCAATGAGCAGTTCTTC. The encoded protein is CASSHGVRNEQFF. The V and J genes are TRBV4-3 and TRBJ2-1; D possibly corresponds to TRBD2 (5 bases). Germline V lookup: CDR1 LGHNA, CDR2 YSLEER. The CDR3 is made up of 13 amino acids. The V gene lost 3 bases and the J gene lost 6 bases, with 9 bases spanning the gap.

V usage is TRBV18 and J usage is TRBJ2-1, with D perhaps TRBD1 (6 bases). V dropped 3 bases and J dropped 5 bases, with 11 bases sitting between them. Germline V gene sequence: CDR1 KGHSH, CDR2 LQKENI. There are 14 residues in the CDR3. CDR3 protein: CASSPVGADNEQFF. Written as DNA, the CDR3 is TGTGCCAGCTCACCCGTGGGGGCCGACAATGAGCAGTTCTTC.

The V and J genes are TRBV1 and TRBJ2-1; the table's D call, TRBD2, was not checked against the DNA. TRBV1 is annotated as a pseudogene. The CDR3 has 14 amino acids. This CDR3 is CTSSQDGPYNEQFF. In DNA, the CDR3 is TGCACCAGCAGCCAAGACGGTCCCTACAATGAGCAGTTCTTC.

A single count supports this clone. This chain joins TRBV9 and TRBJ2-3; D is perhaps TRBD1 (6 bases). This CDR3 spans 13 amino acids. The V end was cut by 3 bases, the J end by 3 bases, with 8 bases between. CDR1 and CDR2 (germline): SGDLS, YYNGEE. This chain's CDR3 is CASSEQGTDTQYF. CDR3 nucleotides: TGTGCCAGCAGCGAGCAGGGGACAGATACGCAGTATTTT.